The 17 T cell receptor delta chains presented below share a single source sample, sequenced in a study of gammadelta T cells in human blood. TCRdb reanalyzed the RT-PCR reads using CATT. The data contain around 970 delta-chain clones, 41% of them singletons. The sequencing sample was made of non-Vgamma9Vdelta2 gamma-delta T cells from infant blood. These receptors originate from a human donor.

Only a few counts were recorded for this clone. A much bigger clone sits one base away, suggesting this may be a read error. Other DNA sequences in this specimen translate into the identical CDR3. This rearrangement joins TRDV1 to TRDJ1; tentatively, D is TRDD2 (6 bases). Germline-derived CDR1 and CDR2 are TSWWSYY and QGS. The CDR3 loop spans 21 amino acids. The CDR3 nucleotides are TGTGCTCTTGGGGAATGTCTCCTACGAGGGGGCCGGGTGGGGTACACTGATAAACTCATCTTT. Protein product: CALGECLLRGGRVGYTDKLIF.

A remark on this clone: This sequence may be a read error, since a much larger clone differs from it by one base. The same CDR3 arises from other DNA sequences in this sample as well. The chain has TRDV1 and TRDJ1; TRDD3 aligns across 12 bases. The CDR3 consists of 27 residues. CDR1 is TSWWSYY, CDR2 QGS, per germline. CDR3 in amino acids: CALGYPPPFLHDLKLGDTLEHTDKLIF. The CDR3 region has the DNA TGTGCTCTTGGGTATCCCCCCCCCTTCCTACACGATTTAAAACTGGGGGATACTTTGGAGCACACTGATAAACTCATCTTT.

This clone has more than one count but fewer than ten. A much bigger clone sits one base away, suggesting this may be a read error. The same CDR3 also results from other DNA sequences found in this sample. This chain links TRDV2 with TRDJ3; 7 positions match TRDD3. The CDR3 covers 16 residues. Germline V gene lookup returns CDR1 GEAIGNYY and CDR2 EKD. The CDR3 nucleotides read TGTGCCTGTGACTGGGGGAGCTCCTGGGACACTCGACAGATGTTTTTC. Protein product: CACDWGSSWDTRQMFF.

The count of this clone is one. A far larger clone differs by one base, so this is likely a read error. The chain links TRDV1 to TRDJ3; 13 bases are shared with TRDD3. The CDR3 covers 24 residues. Germline CDR1 and CDR2: TSWWSYY and QGS. This CDR3 is CALGEPIPSYWGIRGTWDTQQMFF. The DNA for the CDR3 is TGTGCTCTTGGGGAACCCATTCCTTCCTACTGGGGGATACGCGGCACCTGGGACACCCAACAGATGTTTTTC.

A remark on this clone: A much larger clone is a single base away; this may be a read error. Other DNA sequences in the sample encode the same CDR3. The chain uses TRAV38-2/DV8 and TRDJ1, with 10 bases fitting TRDD3. Germline CDR1 reads TSESDYY; CDR2 reads QEAYKQQN. Germline trimming cut 2 bases from V and 0 bases from J; bases unmatched to any gene: 16. This CDR3 is 20 amino acids long. CDR3 loop: CAYRSPSRGDTVLYTDKLIF. In DNA form, the CDR3 reads TGTGCTTATAGGAGTCCTTCCCGGGGGGATACGGTCTTGTACACCGATAAACTCATCTTT.

With regard to this clone: A far larger clone is only one base removed, so a read error is likely. This same CDR3 is encoded by further DNA sequences in the sample. J is TRDJ1 and V is TRDV1, with TRDD3 identical over 10 bases. Germline V gene sequence: CDR1 TSWWSYY, CDR2 QGS. Unmatched junction bases numbered 16, after V lost 1 base and J lost 5 bases. The CDR3 totals 19 residues. The CDR3 here is CALGEQYPVYWGMTDKLIF. DNA of the CDR3: TGTGCTCTTGGGGAACAGTACCCGGTGTACTGGGGGATGACTGATAAACTCATCTTT.

In its sample, this clone ranks as large (0.1 to 1%). Other nucleotide sequences from this sample produce the same CDR3. V usage is TRDV1 and J usage is TRDJ1; TRDD3 agrees at 9 bases. CDR1 and CDR2 (germline): TSWWSYY, QGS. The CDR3 is made up of 23 amino acids. Trimming took 3 bases from V and 6 from J; bases not matched to a gene: 32. In nucleotides, the CDR3 is TGTGCTCTTGGGGATGCACCCAGGACGTTCCTCCTCTGGGGGATTACCCGATTCAATAAACTCATCTTT. Its translation: CALGDAPRTFLLWGITRFNKLIF.

This clone is labeled large (0.1 to 1%). This chain connects TRDV1 to TRDJ1, with 8 bases matching TRDD3. This CDR3 comprises 21 residues. CDR1 and CDR2 from the germline V gene are TSWWSYY and QGS. V was pared by 3 bases and J by 2 bases, with 23 bases of the junction left unmatched. The CDR3 loop is CALGEWDPGPYWGEPTDKLIF. Written as DNA, the CDR3 is TGTGCTCTTGGGGAGTGGGATCCGGGCCCGTACTGGGGGGAACCAACCGATAAACTCATCTTT.

About this clone: With a far larger clone one base away, a read error is the likely cause. The sample contains more than one DNA sequence encoding this CDR3. J is TRDJ1 and V is TRDV1; D remains unclear. CDR1 TSWWSYY and CDR2 QGS come from the germline V gene. Trimming removed 2 bases from V and 1 base from J, with 14 bases in between. CDR3 length equals 16 residues. The CDR3 region has the DNA TGTGCTCTTGGGGAAAGGCATAGAGGCTCCACCGATAAACTCATCTTT. Amino acid sequence: CALGERHRGSTDKLIF.

In its sample, this clone ranks as large (0.1 to 1%). V and J are TRDV1 and TRDJ1, with 11 bases that match TRDD3. Looked up from germline, CDR1 is TSWWSYY and CDR2 is QGS. Germline trimming cut 0 bases from V and 3 bases from J; bases unmatched to any gene: 18. The CDR3 runs to 21 residues. The DNA for the CDR3 is TGTGCTCTTGGGGAACTGGTTCCCTTCCTACGTGGGGGATACGCGGCCGATAAACTCATCTTT. Amino acids: CALGELVPFLRGGYAADKLIF.

Comment on this clone: A read error likely explains this, since a far larger clone differs by one base. Other DNA sequences in the sample encode the same CDR3. The chain employs TRDV1 and TRDJ1; 12 nucleotides match TRDD3. CDR1 and CDR2 from the germline V gene are TSWWSYY and QGS. The ends lost 4 bases at V and 5 bases at J; junction bases unmatched: 23. The CDR3 has 21 amino acids. CDR3 bases: TGTGCTCTTGGGGCCGATCCCTTCCTATGCCCTCTGGGGGATACGTCAGATAAACTCATCTTT. This translates into CALGADPFLCPLGDTSDKLIF.

This clone qualifies as medium-sized. This specimen includes other DNA sequences encoding the same CDR3. The chain employs TRDV1 and TRDJ1; possibly TRDD2 or TRDD3 for D (5 bases each). Germline V lookup: CDR1 TSWWSYY, CDR2 QGS. The CDR3 extends over 22 amino acids. Trimming shortened V by 0 bases and J by 0 bases, and 29 bases separated the two germline ends. The CDR3 DNA sequence: TGTGCTCTTGGGGAACTAATCCCCTACGTACACGGGGGTCTTGAGTACACCGATAAACTCATCTTT. It encodes CALGELIPYVHGGLEYTDKLIF.

Concerning this clone: It may be a read error: a sequence one base away is much more abundant. The rearrangement uses TRDV1 and TRDJ2, with 9 bases aligning to TRDD3. This CDR3 spans 17 amino acids. CDR1 and CDR2 (germline): TSWWSYY, QGS. Trimming removed 4 bases from V and 12 bases from J; junction bases left unmatched: 18. For the CDR3, the DNA is TGTGCTCTTGGGGGGCAAAACTGGGGGACCTACACCGATAAACTCTTCTTT. It codes for CALGGQNWGTYTDKLFF.

This clone has a handful of counts. A much larger clonotype is one base distant, so this may be a read error. Different DNA sequences within this sample yield the same CDR3. The genes are TRAV36/DV7 and TRDJ1; 12 nucleotides match TRDD3. Germline CDR1 reads VTNFRS; CDR2 reads LTSSGIE (reference sequence). CDR3 length: 15 residues. V gave up 6 bases and J gave up 5 bases; unmatched junction bases: 11. CDR3 DNA: TGTGCTGGCTCGTCTGGGGGATACGTGACTGATAAACTCATCTTT. This encodes CAGSSGGYVTDKLIF.

This clone was observed a handful of times. The chain joins TRDV1 to TRDJ1; D is uncertain. Germline assignment: CDR1 TSWWSYY and CDR2 QGS. This CDR3 has 18 residues. V was trimmed by 2 bases and J by 0 bases, leaving 19 bases between them. Here the CDR3 reads CALGEGAGLPPYTDKLIF. The CDR3 DNA is TGTGCTCTTGGGGAAGGCGCGGGGCTCCCACCGTACACCGATAAACTCATCTTT.

Of note for this clone: A far larger clone is only one base removed, so a read error is likely. The chain carries TRDV1 and TRDJ1, with TRDD3 identical over 10 bases. With 1 base clipped from V and 2 bases from J, the junction kept 28 bases outside the gene matches. The CDR3 is 24 amino acids. The germline gives CDR1 TSWWSYY, CDR2 QGS. Here the CDR3 DNA reads TGTGCTCTTGGGGAACGACGGGGCCTCTTGCGCTGGGGGATAGCTCCGGGGGGGACCGATAAACTCATCTTT. This codes for CALGERRGLLRWGIAPGGTDKLIF.

Turning to this clone: A much larger clone is a single base away; this may be a read error. The gene calls are TRAV36/DV7 and TRDJ1; D may be TRDD2 or TRDD3 (7 bases each). The ends were cut back, 0 bases at V and 9 bases at J, with 30 bases in the middle. In germline, CDR1 is VTNFRS, CDR2 LTSSGIE (reference sequence). CDR3 length: 18 residues. CDR3 residues: CAVEAPAFLGVGEWELIF. CDR3 DNA sequence: TGTGCTGTGGAGGCCCCGGCCTTCCTGGGAGTGGGGGAGTGGGAACTCATCTTT. The variable domain in full, with the rest retrieved from reference TRAV36/DV7 and TRDJ1, is EDKVVQSPLSLVVHEGDTVTLNCSYEVTNFRSLLWYKQEKKAPTFLFMLTSSGIEKKSGRLSSILDKKELSSILNITATQTGDSAIYLCAVEAPAFLGVGEWELIFGKGTRVTVEP.